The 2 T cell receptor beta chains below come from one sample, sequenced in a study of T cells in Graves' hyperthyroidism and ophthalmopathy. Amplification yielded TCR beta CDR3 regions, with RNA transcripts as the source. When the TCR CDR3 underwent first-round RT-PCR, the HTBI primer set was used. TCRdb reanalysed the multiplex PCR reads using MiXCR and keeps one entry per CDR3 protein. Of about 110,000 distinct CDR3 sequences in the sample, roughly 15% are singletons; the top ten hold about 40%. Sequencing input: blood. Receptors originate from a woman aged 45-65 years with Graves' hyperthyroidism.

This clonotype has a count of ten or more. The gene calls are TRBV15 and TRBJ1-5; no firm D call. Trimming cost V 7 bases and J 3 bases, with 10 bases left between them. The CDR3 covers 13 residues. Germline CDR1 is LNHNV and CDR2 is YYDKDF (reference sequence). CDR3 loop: CATTGRINQPQHF. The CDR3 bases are TGTGCCACCACCGGCAGGATCAATCAGCCCCAGCATTTT.

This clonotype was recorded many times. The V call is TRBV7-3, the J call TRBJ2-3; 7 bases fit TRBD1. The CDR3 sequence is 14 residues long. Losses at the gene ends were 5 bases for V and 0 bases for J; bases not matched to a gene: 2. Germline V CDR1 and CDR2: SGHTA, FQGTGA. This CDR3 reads CASSRTGSTDTQYF. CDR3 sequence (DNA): TGTGCCAGCAGCAGGACAGGTAGCACAGATACGCAGTATTTT.